This T cell receptor beta chain was sequenced during a study of T-cell memory formation after mild COVID-19. Overall study: Largely donor-specific sequence clusters came from a couple of donors.

The study, taken as a whole, reports: Clones that contracted from day 15 to 85 had balanced CD4/CD8; later expanders were CD4+ biased.

The V gene end was trimmed by 6 bases and the J gene end by 4 bases; junction bases not matched to a gene: 7. This CDR3 region has 14 residues. In TCRdb, the 5' RACE reads were re-called with MiXCR into one record per CDR3 protein. The sample includes approximately 46,000 distinct CDR3 sequences, roughly 12% of them seen just once. A few counts support this clonotype. The antigen is not known. This clonotype was obtained from a man between 18 and 29 years old who had mild COVID-19 (a few samples of this study predate the infection). Cell type and time point are not known. This chain connects TRBV12-3 or TRBV12-4 to TRBJ2-3, with 7 bases aligning to TRBD1. The sequenced sample consisted of PBMCs or a T cell subset sorted from them (not recorded which). The CDR3 DNA reads as TGTGCCAGCAGGAACAGGGGAGTGGCAGATACGCAGTATTTT. This sequence encodes CASRNRGVADTQYF.